A selection of T cell receptor beta chains follows, all from one sample in a study of blood T cell repertoires in COVID-19. Sequenced by immunoSEQ multiplex PCR; TCRdb stores in-frame clones only, minus some. The profile shows roughly 250,000 clones, about four fifths of them singletons. Sequencing was done on a sample of peripheral blood. Receptor source: an elderly woman with acute or convalescent COVID-19. Both conserved end residues are part of each CDR3. D genes are given only for firm matches. For some rows the clone size is stated as once, few or many, or as a class when expanded; others skip it.

TRBJ1-6 . TRBV7-9 . CASSPRRTAQDFNSPLHF TGTGCCAGCAGCCCTCGACGGACAGCCCAAGATTTTAATTCACCCCTCCACTTT
TRBJ2-3 . TRBV2 . CASLKGAVTDTQYF TGTGCCAGCCTGAAAGGGGCGGTCACAGATACGCAGTATTTT
TRBJ2-7 . TRBV28 . CASSPGGPYEQYF TGTGCCAGCAGTCCCGGCGGGCCTTACGAGCAGTACTTC
TRBJ2-1 . TRBV2 . CASSELRGLGNEQFF TGTGCCAGCAGTGAACTCAGGGGCCTGGGGAATGAGCAGTTCTTC
TRBJ2-1 TRBD2 TRBV5-1 once CASRASGGAWNEQFF TGCGCCAGCAGGGCTAGCGGGGGGGCCTGGAATGAGCAGTTCTTC
TRBJ2-5 . TRBV5-5 . CASSPGQETQYF TGTGCCAGCAGCCCGGGGCAAGAGACCCAGTACTTC
TRBJ2-1 . TRBV6-5 . CASSYLLKGYEQFF TGTGCCAGCAGTTACCTTCTTAAGGGGTATGAGCAGTTCTTC
TRBJ1-1 TRBD1 TRBV2 . CASSTAGTGNTEAFF TGTGCCAGCAGTACCGCCGGGACAGGGAACACTGAAGCTTTCTTT
TRBJ2-1 . TRBV19 . CASTLLGGGANEQFF TGTGCCAGTACCCTCCTTGGAGGGGGGGCCAATGAGCAGTTCTTC
TRBJ2-1 TRBD1 TRBV4-2 . CASSRRLTGGEDNEQFF TGTGCCAGCAGCCGACGACTGACAGGGGGCGAGGACAATGAGCAGTTCTTC
TRBJ1-5 . TRBV30 . CAWSVVGLDQPQHF TGTGCCTGGAGTGTAGTGGGGCTCGATCAGCCCCAGCATTTT
TRBJ2-3 TRBD2 TRBV19 . CASKAAGGGRTDTQYF TGTGCCAGTAAAGCCGCAGGCGGGGGGCGCACAGATACGCAGTATTTT
TRBJ1-5 . TRBV19 . CASSGGRAQPQHF TGTGCCAGTAGTGGCGGCAGGGCCCAGCCCCAGCATTTT
TRBJ2-3 TRBD2 TRBV5-1 . CASSLGSGGAILTDTQYF TGCGCCAGCAGCTTGGGGTCCGGGGGGGCCATCCTAACAGATACGCAGTATTTT
TRBJ2-3 TRBD1 TRBV24-1 . CATSDTTGALSTDTQYF TGTGCCACCAGTGATACCACAGGGGCTCTAAGCACAGATACGCAGTATTTT
TRBJ1-2 . TRBV2 few CASSVRGFYGYTF TGTGCCAGCAGTGTTAGGGGCTTCTATGGCTACACCTTC
TRBJ1-1 . TRBV23-1 . CASSQQAPTYLNRDEAFF TGCGCCAGCAGTCAACAAGCGCCTACTTACCTAAACAGGGACGAAGCTTTCTTT